The sequence of this TCR beta chain was determined in a study of CD8+CD57+ T cells in acquired aplastic anemia. Across the study: Mean yield of DNA from sorted CD4+ and CD8+ cells was 3 to 3.5 ug.

Selection for sequencing was limited to patients who had shown CD8+CD57+ cell expansion by flow cytometry. Comments on this clonotype: No antigen is known for it.

Study-wide results and caveats: In CD8+ cells, Simpson's diversity showed no significant difference between patients and controls. Researchers report that 25 to 30 CD8+ CDR3 sequences appeared in both patients and controls.

Trimming shortened V by 6 bases and J by 4 bases, and 13 bases separated the two germline ends. Germline V lookup: CDR1 LNHDA, CDR2 SQIVND (reference sequence). This CDR3 has 13 residues. Genomic DNA provided the template from which TCR beta VDJ and CDR3 profiles were obtained. TCRdb called the reads again in MiXCR, with one record for every CDR3 protein. The table includes about 160,000 distinct CDR3 sequences, more than 40% detected once. The sequenced sample was sorted CD4+, CD8+, or CD8+CD57+ T cells (not recorded which) from PBMCs. This receptor was identified in a human donor with aplastic anemia. The rearrangement uses TRBV19 and TRBJ2-7; D gene unclear. The CDR3 DNA is TGTGCCAGTAGGGGGAAGGAGCATTACGAGCAGTACTTC. Amino acid sequence: CASRGKEHYEQYF.